This TCR beta chain is from a study of blood T cell repertoires in COVID-19. In the source study's methods: Amplification from reference gene primers served as the basis for estimated nucleated cell counts. Clones were sequenced by immunoSEQ multiplex PCR, and TCRdb holds only the in-frame ones, with some missing. Clonal size and the V and J genes are those of that table, whereas D and trimming came from the DNA. The sample has fewer than 80,000 clones, about 74% seen once. CDR1 and CDR2 from the germline V gene are SGHTA and FQGTGA. CDR3 length: 14 residues. Trimming cost V 2 bases and J 4 bases, with 11 bases left between them. This clone was seen only once.

The sequence was collected from a woman aged 80 or older with acute or convalescent COVID-19. The sequencing input was peripheral blood. V and J are TRBV7-3 and TRBJ1-2, with D uncertain. The CDR3 DNA follows: TGTGCCAGCAGCTTAGGCGACACCATCTATGGCTACACCTTC. It is translated as CASSLGDTIYGYTF.